These 27 T cell receptor beta chains originate from one sample sequenced in a study of blood T cell repertoires in COVID-19. Data came from immunoSEQ multiplex PCR; TCRdb stores just in-frame clones and leaves some out. This sample has under 200,000 clones, with roughly nine tenths found just once. Sequenced: PBMCs or T cells enriched from blood (not recorded which). The source is a woman aged 45-65 years who had recovered from COVID-19.

The genes are TRBV6-5 and TRBJ1-1, with D maybe TRBD1 (5 bases). Trimming shortened V by 2 bases and J by 5 bases, and 9 bases separated the two germline ends. The CDR3 totals 13 residues. Germline CDR1 MNHEY, CDR2 SVGAGI. The CDR3 reads CASSYQGRTEAFF. CDR3 nucleotide sequence: TGTGCCAGCAGTTACCAGGGAAGGACTGAAGCTTTCTTT.

V usage is TRBV28 and J usage is TRBJ2-7, with TRBD2 matching 9 bases. The CDR3 contains 14 residues. V lost 7 bases to trimming and J lost 4 bases; unmatched junction nucleotides: 8. Germline V lookup: CDR1 MDHEN, CDR2 SYDVKM. The CDR3 DNA is TGTGCCAGCACTCTAGCGGGGACCTTGTACGAGCAGTACTTC. This translates into CASTLAGTLYEQYF.

The chain links TRBV11-2 to TRBJ1-3; tentative D call: TRBD1 (5 bases). Trimming pared 5 bases from V and 8 bases from J, leaving 7 bases between. Germline V CDR1 and CDR2: SGHAT, FQNNGV. The CDR3 runs to 11 residues. The DNA of the CDR3 is TGTGCCAGCAGCGCAGGGTACACCATATATTTT. It specifies CASSAGYTIYF.

In the case of this clone: Compared with germline, one end of the junction differs, possibly owing to a read error. This chain uses TRBV12-3 or TRBV12-4 with TRBJ2-5; TRBD2 agrees at 11 bases. The length of the CDR3 is 13 residues. The CDR3 reads CASSLVLAGGGDF. CDR3 coding DNA: TGTGCCAGCAGTTTAGTCCTAGCGGGAGGAGGAGACTTC.

The V gene is TRBV6-5, the J gene TRBJ2-1; D not resolved. V lost 4 bases and J lost 9, with 10 bases in between. Germline CDR1 MNHEY, CDR2 SVGAGI. The CDR3 is 12 residues long. CDR3 sequence (DNA): TGTGCCAGCAGTTTAAAGTTCGGTGAGCAGTTCTTC. Encoded protein: CASSLKFGEQFF.

J is TRBJ2-5 and V is TRBV30, with 7 bases aligning to TRBD1. V dropped 3 bases and J dropped 2; count of bases not matched to a gene: 6. Germline V CDR1 and CDR2: GTSNPN, SVGIG (reference sequence). The CDR3 runs to 14 residues. CDR3 in amino acids: CAWSKDRAQETQYF. The CDR3 DNA sequence: TGTGCCTGGAGCAAAGACAGGGCGCAAGAGACCCAGTACTTC.

The CDR3 bases are TGCGCCAGCAGGGGTAGCGCGGCGAGCTCCTACAATGAGCAGTTCTTC. Translation gives CASRGSAASSYNEQFF. This chain connects TRBV5-1 to TRBJ2-1, with D possibly matching TRBD2 (5 bases). Trimming stripped 5 bases from V and 0 bases from J, with 15 bases between. The CDR3 covers 16 residues. Germline loops: CDR1 SGHRS, CDR2 YFSETQ.

This chain connects TRBV11-2 to TRBJ2-1; 9 bases fit TRBD2. The CDR3 contains 14 residues. After removal of 4 bases from V and 5 bases from J, the junction contained 3 bases not matched to a gene. CDR1 SGHAT and CDR2 FQNNGV come from the germline V gene. This CDR3 reads CASSWAGGDNEQFF. The DNA of the CDR3 is TGTGCCAGCAGCTGGGCGGGAGGGGACAATGAGCAGTTCTTC.

The chain joins TRBV5-8 to TRBJ2-3; 8 bases map to TRBD1. The CDR3 sequence is 15 residues long. Germline V gene sequence: CDR1 SGHTS, CDR2 YDEGEE. Germline trimming cut 6 bases from V and 4 bases from J; bases unmatched to any gene: 10. The CDR3 DNA sequence: TGTGCCAGCAACTACGGACAGGGTTTATCAGATACGCAGTATTTT. It encodes CASNYGQGLSDTQYF.

The CDR3 loop is CAIKAGTGAYEQYF. The CDR3 DNA is TGTGCCATCAAGGCCGGGACAGGGGCCTACGAGCAGTACTTC. The rearrangement links TRBV10-3 to TRBJ2-7; TRBD1 matches 10 bases. V gave up 7 bases and J gave up 2 bases; unmatched junction bases: 5. Germline assignment: CDR1 ENHRY and CDR2 SYGVKD. The CDR3 extends over 14 amino acids.

This clone was found a few times. This chain uses TRBV5-6 with TRBJ2-5, with a possible D match to TRBD1 (5 bases). V was pared by 4 bases and J by 2 bases, with 9 bases between. The CDR3 length is 13 residues. Germline CDR1 and CDR2: SGHDT and YYEEEE. The CDR3 region is CASSQTVQETQYF. DNA of the CDR3: TGTGCCAGCAGCCAGACAGTTCAAGAGACCCAGTACTTC.

The chain links TRBV28 to TRBJ1-5, with 12 bases matching TRBD1. This CDR3 is built from 14 residues. Germline trimming cut 8 bases from V and 6 bases from J; bases unmatched to any gene: 5. The germline CDR1 and CDR2 sequences are MDHEN and SYDVKM. CDR3 nucleotide sequence: TGTGCCAGCCTGGGACAGGGGGCAAGTCAGCCCCAGCATTTT. This encodes CASLGQGASQPQHF.

This rearrangement joins TRBV18 to TRBJ2-3, with TRBD1 as a possible D gene (5 bases). This CDR3 comprises 15 residues. Germline V lookup: CDR1 KGHSH, CDR2 LQKENI. Trimming removed 3 bases at V and 4 bases at J, with 14 bases between. The CDR3 is CASSPNGQGPDTQYF. CDR3 nucleotide sequence: TGTGCCAGCTCACCTAATGGGCAGGGCCCAGATACGCAGTATTTT.

The chain links TRBV29-1 to TRBJ1-2, with D uncertain. Germline V gene sequence: CDR1 SQVTM, CDR2 ANQGSEA. The CDR3 is made up of 12 amino acids. V was cut by 8 bases and J by 0 bases, with 10 bases left in between. The CDR3: CSTRSPNYGYTF. CDR3 in DNA: TGCAGCACTCGGTCTCCTAACTATGGCTACACCTTC.

V and J are TRBV6-1 and TRBJ2-3, with D possibly being TRBD2 (6 bases). Germline V gene sequence: CDR1 MNHNS, CDR2 SASEGT. Trimming left V 3 bases short and J 6 bases short, with 19 bases between. This CDR3 spans 16 amino acids. CDR3 loop: CASSERLAGYGDTQYF. As DNA, the CDR3 is TGTGCCAGCAGTGAGAGGTTGGCGGGGTACGGCGATACGCAGTATTTT.

V and J are TRBV10-1 and TRBJ2-5, with D perhaps matching TRBD1 (6 bases). Germline V CDR1 and CDR2: WNHNN, SYGVQD (reference sequence). V was clipped by 6 bases and J by 2 bases, with 10 bases between them. The CDR3 totals 13 residues. DNA of the CDR3: TGCGCCAGCAGCAGACAGGCTCAAGAGACCCAGTACTTC. It codes for CASSRQAQETQYF.

The chain uses TRBV6-5 and TRBJ2-7, with 7 positions matching TRBD2. Trimming cost V 8 bases and J 0 bases; bases outside gene matches: 10. The CDR3 consists of 15 residues. Germline-derived CDR1 and CDR2 are MNHEY and SVGAGI. CDR3: CASGESSGASYEQYF. The CDR3 bases are TGTGCCAGCGGGGAGAGCAGCGGGGCCTCCTACGAGCAGTACTTC.

This clone was seen only once. V is TRBV5-1 and J is TRBJ1-2; 7 bases are a match to TRBD1. CDR3 length: 14 amino acids. In germline, CDR1 is SGHRS, CDR2 YFSETQ. After removal of 4 bases from V and 4 bases from J, the junction contained 7 bases not matched to a gene. CDR3 bases: TGCGCCAGCAGCGACGGGACAGTAGCCTATGGCTACACCTTC. Protein product: CASSDGTVAYGYTF.

The V gene is TRBV6-2 or TRBV6-3, the J gene TRBJ2-4, with 8 nucleotides matching TRBD2. Trimming took 5 bases from V and 8 from J; bases not matched to a gene: 8. Germline-derived CDR1 and CDR2 are MNHEY and SVGEGT. This CDR3 comprises 14 residues. CDR3 protein: CASSPPGGAYIQYF. In nucleotides, the CDR3 is TGTGCCAGCAGTCCCCCCGGGGGGGCATACATTCAGTACTTC.

The chain recombines TRBV5-1 with TRBJ2-1; the D is unclear. V dropped 2 bases and J dropped 2 bases, with 11 bases sitting between them. Germline CDR1 reads SGHRS; CDR2 reads YFSETQ. The CDR3 has 15 amino acids. CDR3 in amino acids: CASSFGTVAYNEQFF. In DNA, the CDR3 is TGCGCCAGCAGCTTTGGTACTGTGGCCTACAATGAGCAGTTCTTC.

V and J are TRBV28 and TRBJ2-3, with D uncertain. V was shortened by 7 bases and J by 4 bases, with 21 bases between the two germline ends. The CDR3 sequence is 16 residues long. Germline V gives CDR1 MDHEN, CDR2 SYDVKM. For the CDR3, the DNA is TGTGCCAGCACCTCCCCCCGGGTTCTGAGCGCAGATACGCAGTATTTT. Translating it yields CASTSPRVLSADTQYF.

The chain has TRBV2 and TRBJ1-2; no clear D. This CDR3 has 15 amino acids. V lost 6 bases, J lost 2 bases, and 16 bases lay in between. The germline gives CDR1 SNHLY, CDR2 FYNNEI. DNA for the CDR3: TGTGCCAGCAGATCAATCTCGTTAGCGAACTATGGCTACACCTTC. This encodes CASRSISLANYGYTF.

The J gene is TRBJ2-2, the V gene TRBV14; no clear D. Germline V gives CDR1 SGHDN, CDR2 FVKESK. With 1 base removed from V and 8 bases from J, the gap between germline ends came to 5 bases. The CDR3 is 12 residues long. The CDR3 coding sequence is TGTGCCAGCAGCCAAGGTCCTGGGGAGCTGTTTTTT. Residues: CASSQGPGELFF.

This rearrangement joins TRBV6-6 to TRBJ2-1, with 8 bases aligning to TRBD1. There are 15 residues in the CDR3. The V gene's germline CDR1 is MNHNY and CDR2 SVGAGI (reference sequence). V shed 3 bases, J shed 8 bases, and the junction held 9 bases outside the gene matches. CDR3 nucleotides: TGTGCCAGCAGTTATCAGACAGGGGCCCTTGATGAGCAGTTCTTC. Its protein product is CASSYQTGALDEQFF.

This clone was counted between two and nine times. This chain joins TRBV28 and TRBJ2-1; TRBD2 matches 14 bases. Germline V gene lookup returns CDR1 MDHEN and CDR2 SYDVKM. The CDR3 length is 14 residues. V trimming: 6 bases; J trimming: 8 bases; junction bases outside the gene matches: 3. The CDR3 protein is CASRRTSGRYEQFF. CDR3 bases: TGTGCCAGCAGACGGACTAGCGGGAGGTATGAGCAGTTCTTC.

CDR3 DNA: TGCAGCGCGGATTGGGGGGTCCAAGAGACCCAGTACTTC. It codes for CSADWGVQETQYF. The genes are TRBV29-1 and TRBJ2-5; D is perhaps TRBD2 (6 bases). The CDR3 runs to 13 residues. Trimming stripped 7 bases from V and 1 base from J, with 13 bases between. CDR1 and CDR2 from the germline V gene are SQVTM and ANQGSEA.

V and J are TRBV18 and TRBJ1-1; D perhaps matches TRBD1 (5 bases). From germline, CDR1 is KGHSH and CDR2 LQKENI. The V end lost 3 bases, the J end lost 7 bases, and 12 bases lay between the germline ends. There are 13 residues in the CDR3. CDR3 protein: CASSPSFRGEAFF. CDR3 sequence (DNA): TGTGCCAGCTCACCGAGCTTTAGGGGTGAAGCTTTCTTT.